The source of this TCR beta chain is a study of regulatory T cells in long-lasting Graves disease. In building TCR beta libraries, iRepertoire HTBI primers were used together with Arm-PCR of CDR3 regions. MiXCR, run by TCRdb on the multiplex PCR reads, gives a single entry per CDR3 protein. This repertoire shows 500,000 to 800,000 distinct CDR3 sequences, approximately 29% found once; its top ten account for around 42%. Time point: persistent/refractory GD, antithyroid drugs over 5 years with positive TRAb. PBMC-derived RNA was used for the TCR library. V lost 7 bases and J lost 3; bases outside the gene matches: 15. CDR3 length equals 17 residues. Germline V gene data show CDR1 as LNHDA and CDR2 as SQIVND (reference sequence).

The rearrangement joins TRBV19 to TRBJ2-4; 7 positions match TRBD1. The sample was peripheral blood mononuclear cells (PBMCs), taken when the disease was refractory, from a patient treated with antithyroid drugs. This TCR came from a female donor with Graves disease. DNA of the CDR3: TGTGCCAGTACCGCAACCACAGGGGCCTCTGGCAAAAACATTCAGTACTTC. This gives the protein CASTATTGASGKNIQYF.